This note documents a single TCR beta chain sequence. The target of this receptor is not known. Per-base qualities were not stored, and no clone one base away is much larger. This sample stems from a study of cytomegalovirus exposure and HLA in healthy donors (TCRdb year 2017). Study-wide context: In an earlier analysis of under 600 of the donors, 250 to 350 Gb of sequence data and 100 million or so unique TCR beta sequences from about 190 million T cells were reported. Roughly 300 gigabases of sequencing data and 70 million to 85 million unique TCR sequences were included in an early release covering roughly 600 HLA-typed donors. The genetic ancestry cluster associated with self-reported Caucasian donors included around four fifths of the approximately 410 genotyped donors. The study was designed to test whether signatures of past pathogen exposure could be identified by cataloging public T cell receptors. The T cell repertoires of roughly 660 subjects were profiled by immunosequencing and related to cytomegalovirus serostatus. Along with the approximately 700-subject first cohort, a separate validation cohort of over a hundred different subjects was used. The study combined high-throughput TCR immunosequencing, statistical association of individual TCRs with disease status, and machine learning to predict cytomegalovirus infection status. A later analysis re-examined previously published TCR beta repertoires from roughly 720 donors and added high-resolution HLA genotyping to investigate patterns of TCR occurrence. In the later analysis, no new phenotypic data were used to find candidate immune exposures; instead, reliance was placed on TCR beta sequences and their occurrence across donors. To decide whether each TCR beta V gene segment behaved as functional or pseudogenic, an earlier analysis of nearly 600 of the donors relied on high-throughput TCR beta sequencing. Donor age, sex, ethnicity and CMV serostatus were collected together with the repertoire data. Genome-wide SNP genotypes for about 60% of the roughly 670 donors were used in a later genetic analysis, which treated that subset as a discovery cohort. Every discovery cohort repertoire had been produced on one sequencing platform. HLA typing included class I and class II loci at four-digit resolution. The number of donors typed differed by locus, with 629-630 for A, B, C, DRB1 and DQB1, approximately 500 for DQA1, 606 for DPA1, and some 450 for DPB1. Several DR-DQ haplotypes were handled as single units for association and clustering because linkage in the cohort was strong. Among a few hundred genotyped donors of the cohort, an average of approximately 250,000 unique TCR beta nucleotide sequences were sequenced per donor, roughly 18% of them non-productive. Summary of the overall study and its limitations: A further reported finding was that TCR beta sequences accurately predicted the HLA-A and HLA-B alleles for most subjects in the first cohort. It was suggested by the authors that the approach could potentially be generalized to other disease states and immunological phenotypes. Most TCR sequences were seen in very few donors, while some public TCRs were found in many individuals. The cohort was sequenced for TCR beta chains only, and without alpha or paired-chain data the features that could be detected were limited. An association between a missense DCLRE1C variant and V-gene and J-gene trimming of TCR beta chains was found in a later genetic analysis and replicated in an independent cohort. In both the original and validation cohorts, the classifier was reported to diagnose cytomegalovirus status with high specificity and sensitivity. According to a later analysis, most CMV-associated TCR beta chains appeared to be HLA-restricted, and the HLA associations seemed to be driven largely by CMV exposure. A cluster of highly shared sequence variants was judged likely to be a technical artifact of the sequencing pipeline. In a later analysis, several top co-occurrence clusters were reported to appear linked to parvovirus B19, influenza, CMV and Epstein-Barr virus. Because counts were too low, around 17 rarely observed V segments, including chromosome 9 orphons, were left out of the earlier analysis of approximately 580 of the donors. In a later analysis, HLA-associated TCR beta chains showed more clonal expansion and lower generation probabilities than non-associated chains that were equally common. Correlated functional status among segregating V segments might be attributable to linkage disequilibrium, but an unknown experimental factor could not be ruled out. A few of the identified cytomegalovirus-associated TCR beta chains were confirmed in vitro to be specific for cytomegalovirus antigens. Strong co-occurrence of HLA alleles, especially DR and DQ, made assigning TCR associations to individual alleles difficult. For the cohort, immune exposure information was limited to CMV serostatus. The study gave a list of under 200 TCR beta chains associated with cytomegalovirus. Some IMGT-functional V segments, including TRBV6-2 and TRBV6-3, could not be distinguished by the 87-base-pair reads and were therefore excluded. According to a later analysis, TCR association rates differed among HLA loci, with DRB1 alleles showing the most associated TCRs and HLA-C alleles showing the fewest. Compared with the roughly 710-donor mean, donors in an Asian-associated ancestry cluster had fewer N-insertions in productive TCRs, according to a later genetic analysis. Because some donors lacked HLA typing at each locus, the association tests relied only on the typed subset. In a later analysis, around 15,000 TCR beta sequences were associated with specific HLA alleles at a false discovery rate of 0.05. The presence/absence analyses assumed that sequencing depth was roughly uniform across donors, and that assumption may not be true. In an earlier analysis of around 600 of the donors, most TCR beta V segments were observed in productive rearrangements about 90% or about 30% of the time, broadly matching IMGT annotations.

Unmatched junction bases come to 9, with V trimmed by 6 bases and J by 5 bases. Taken from cysteine to phenylalanine, the CDR3 has 14 residues. The entry retains the CDR3 DNA only, 42 bases that are in frame from base 1. Looking up the germline V gene yields CDR1 SGDLS and CDR2 YYNGEE. In total, roughly 710 healthy bone marrow donors made up the cohort. At the time of sampling, all cohort members were nominally healthy, though unrecorded immune exposures were likely present. The donor tested CMV seronegative and was one of the 352 seronegative cohort members. Every donor gave a peripheral blood sample, and the peripheral blood mononuclear cells from that sample were used for TCR beta sequencing. The Qiagen DNeasy Blood Extraction Kit was used to extract genomic DNA from the blood cell samples. Library prep was done by the immunoSEQ multiplex PCR assay. A mixture of 60 forward primers for TCR Vbeta segments and 13 reverse primers for TCR Jbeta segments was used in the multiplex PCR. The CDR3 region of rearranged TCR beta genes was amplified from genomic DNA by a multiplex PCR assay. The Illumina HiSeq System was used to sequence the amplified TCR beta libraries as 87-base-pair reads. Per the authors' processing: Across the 500 to 700 repertoires, a later analysis counted 60 million to 90 million unique TCR beta chains, some 11 million of which were shared by at least two donors. Raw reads were error-corrected and collapsed into unique sequences with a nearest-neighbor algorithm that merged closely related sequences to remove PCR and sequencing errors. Alignment of CDR3 sequences to IMGT reference sequences was used to assign V, D and J gene segments. For a sequence to be retained, a match of at least six nucleotides to both a V gene segment and a J gene segment was required. A rearrangement was called productive if the CDR3 had no stop codons and remained in frame with V and J, and every other rearrangement was called non-productive. CDR3 was defined according to IMGT convention as the region running from the second conserved V-encoded cysteine to the conserved J-encoded phenylalanine. The earlier analysis of about 610 of the donors excluded any sequence lacking an unambiguous match to a single V gene segment. In an earlier analysis of approximately 590 of the donors, V segments were called functional above 56.7% productive rearrangements and were called segregating when the between-donor standard deviation exceeded 5%. To diagnose cytomegalovirus status from the catalog of TCR beta chain sequences, a statistical classification framework was built. A later analysis assigned V and J genes by comparing TCR nucleotide sequences with IMGT/GENE-DB human TR gene sequences. Using the TCRdist pipeline, a later analysis assigned CDR3 sequences along with most-parsimonious VDJ recombination scenarios. In a later analysis, every TCR beta chain was defined by the combination of its CDR3 amino acid sequence and its V-gene family, and reads without a unique V-gene family were dropped. As a way to deal with suspected cross-contamination and a sequencing artifact, a later analysis dropped 640 or so nucleotide sequences that were highly shared and had low generation probability. For each public chain, a later analysis derived a clonal expansion index from normalized ranks of inferred template counts within each repertoire. In a later analysis, generation probabilities were computed using a VDJ recombination model fitted to out-of-frame rearrangements, and the results were checked against IGoR. A later analysis scored TCR-TCR, TCR-HLA and TCR-CMV co-occurrence with hypergeometric tests, applying a repertoire-size bias correction to TCR pairs. A later analysis estimated false discovery rates by permuting HLA or CMV assignments 20 times. In a later analysis, co-occurring TCRs were grouped with DBSCAN, and TCRdist sequence similarity was added when clustering was performed within HLA-allele-positive subsets. Co-occurrence clustering excluded repertoires with fewer than 30,000 or more than 120,000 public chains, plus five with anomalous nucleotide sharing. TCRdb mirrors the immuneACCESS table, restricted to in-frame sequences. Some clones are absent from its copies; in checked studies, under half trace to an unresolved V gene, and the reason for the others is unknown. The DNA was the basis for D and trimming; V, J and clone size are from that table. The sample contains 100,000 to 150,000 clones, around three quarters of them found a single time. Clones ranked in the top ten supply less than 3% of the sample.

The chain was built from TRBV9 and TRBJ2-5; the junction holds 8 bases that match TRBD1. The clonotype originates from a man between 25 and 39 years old in good health and CMV-seronegative. Sequenced: PBMCs. The DNA sequence is given as TGTGCCAGCAACCCTACAGGGGGGAAGGAGACCCAGTACTTC. Protein translation: CASNPTGGKETQYF.